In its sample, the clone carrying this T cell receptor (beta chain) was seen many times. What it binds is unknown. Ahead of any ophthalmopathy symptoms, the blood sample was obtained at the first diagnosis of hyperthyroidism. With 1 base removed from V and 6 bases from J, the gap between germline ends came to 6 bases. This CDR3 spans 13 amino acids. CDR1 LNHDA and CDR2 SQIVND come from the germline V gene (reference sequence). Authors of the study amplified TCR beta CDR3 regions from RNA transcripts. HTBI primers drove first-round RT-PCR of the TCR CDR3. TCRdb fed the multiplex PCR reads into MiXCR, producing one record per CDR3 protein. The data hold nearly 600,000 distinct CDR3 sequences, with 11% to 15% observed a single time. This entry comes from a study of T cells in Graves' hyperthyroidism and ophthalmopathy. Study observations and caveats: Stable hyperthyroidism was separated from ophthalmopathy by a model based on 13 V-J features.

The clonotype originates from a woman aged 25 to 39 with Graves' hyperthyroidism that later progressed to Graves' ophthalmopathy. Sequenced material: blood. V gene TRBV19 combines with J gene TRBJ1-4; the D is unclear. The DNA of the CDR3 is TGTGCCAGTAGTATAGCGCAGGATGAAAAACTGTTTTTT. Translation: CASSIAQDEKLFF.